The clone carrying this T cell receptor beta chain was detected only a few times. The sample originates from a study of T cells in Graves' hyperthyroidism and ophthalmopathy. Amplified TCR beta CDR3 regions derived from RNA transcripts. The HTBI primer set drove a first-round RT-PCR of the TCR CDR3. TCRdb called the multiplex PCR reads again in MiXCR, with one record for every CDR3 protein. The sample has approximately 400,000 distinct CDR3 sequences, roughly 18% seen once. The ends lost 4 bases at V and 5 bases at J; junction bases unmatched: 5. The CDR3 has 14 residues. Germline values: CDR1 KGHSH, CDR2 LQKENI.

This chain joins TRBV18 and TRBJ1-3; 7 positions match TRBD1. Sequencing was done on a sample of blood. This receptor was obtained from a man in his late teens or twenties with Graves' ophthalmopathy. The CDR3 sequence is CASSLPGQRNTIYF. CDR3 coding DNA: TGTGCCAGCTCACTACCGGGACAGAGAAACACCATATATTTT. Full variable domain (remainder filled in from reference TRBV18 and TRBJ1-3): NAGVMQNPRHLVRRRGQEARLRCSPMKGHSHVYWYRQLPEEGLKFMVYLQKENIIDESGMPKERFSAEFPKEGPSILRIQQVVRGDSAAYFCASSLPGQRNTIYFGEGSWLTVV.